The clone carrying this T cell receptor (beta chain) was recorded a few times. The antigen is unknown. TCRdb independently ran MiXCR on the multiplex PCR reads; one entry per CDR3 protein. Among under 80,000 distinct CDR3 sequences listed, 43% were seen once. Germline assignment: CDR1 SQVTM and CDR2 ANQGSEA. Trimming shortened V by 0 bases and J by 2 bases, and 19 bases separated the two germline ends. The CDR3 has 17 residues. The data were taken from a study of breast tumors, draining lymph nodes, adjacent tissues. Study-wide results and limits: That most tumor T cells come from lymph nodes remained unproven.

Material: breast tumor tissue. V usage is TRBV29-1 and J usage is TRBJ2-5; maybe TRBD1 (6 bases). The receptor comes from a female donor with breast cancer. Some clones in this sample may be carry-over from other donors' samples. The CDR3 reads CSVEEWSVAGAQETQYF. CDR3 sequence (DNA): TGCAGCGTTGAAGAATGGAGTGTGGCAGGGGCACAAGAGACCCAGTACTTC. The full variable domain, rest sourced from reference TRBV29-1 and TRBJ2-5, is SAVISQKPSRDICQRGTSLTIQCQVDSQVTMMFWYRQQPGQSLTLIATANQGSEATYESGFVIDKFPISRPNLTFSTLTVSNMSPEDSSIYLCSVEEWSVAGAQETQYFGPGTRLLVL.